This T cell receptor beta chain was captured in a study of T cells after yellow fever vaccination. The CDR3 has 15 amino acids. Germline V gives CDR1 KGHSH, CDR2 LQKENI. Trimming shortened V by 2 bases and J by 4 bases, and 14 bases separated the two germline ends. TCRdb re-called the 5' RACE reads through MiXCR, storing one row per CDR3 protein. The sample contains some 320,000 distinct CDR3 sequences, about 10% of which appear only once. The TCR sequence derives from a man aged 18 to 30 who received the YFV17D yellow fever vaccine. V and J are TRBV18 and TRBJ1-2, with D possibly TRBD1 on 6 matching bases. The sample consisted of CD4+ T cells sorted from PBMCs, taken 45 days after the yellow fever booster vaccination. CDR3 coding DNA: TGTGCCAGCTCACCAACGGGGGGCGAGCTCTATGGCTACACCTTC. Translating gives CASSPTGGELYGYTF.